This T cell receptor (beta chain) was sequenced for a study of blood T cell repertoires in COVID-19. Across the whole study: The study drew acute and convalescent COVID-19 samples from the United States, Italy and Spain. Sources were T cells, B-cell-depleted T cells, or PBMCs; the material itself was cDNA or gDNA.

Original handling: It was from reference gene primer amplification that nucleated cell counts were estimated. Some clones are missing from TCRdb's copy, which holds only in-frame ones; the method was immunoSEQ multiplex PCR. V and J calls and clone size are given by that table; D and trimming were obtained from the DNA. The table records 80,000 to 100,000 clones, around 72% of them present only once. The count of this clone is one. The CDR3 is made up of 15 amino acids. The chain joins TRBV21-1 to TRBJ1-5. TRBV21-1 is marked as a pseudogene. The receptor comes from a man in his 70s with acute or convalescent COVID-19. The material sequenced was peripheral blood. CDR3 loop: CASSPGRGGEQPQHF. DNA of the CDR3: TGTGCCAGCAGCCCGGGTAGGGGGGGCGAACAGCCCCAGCATTTT.